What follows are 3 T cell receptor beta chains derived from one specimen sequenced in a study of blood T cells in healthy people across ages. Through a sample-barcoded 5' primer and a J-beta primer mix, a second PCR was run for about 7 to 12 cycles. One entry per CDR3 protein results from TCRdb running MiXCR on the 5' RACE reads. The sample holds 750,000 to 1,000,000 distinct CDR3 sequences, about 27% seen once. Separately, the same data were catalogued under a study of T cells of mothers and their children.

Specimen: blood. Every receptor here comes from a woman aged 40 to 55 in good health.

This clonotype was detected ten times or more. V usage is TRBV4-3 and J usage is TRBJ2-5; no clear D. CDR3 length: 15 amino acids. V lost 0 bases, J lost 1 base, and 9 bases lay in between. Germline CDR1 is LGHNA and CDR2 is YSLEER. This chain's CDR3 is CASSQDLDSQETQYF. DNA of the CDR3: TGCGCCAGCAGCCAAGATCTTGACTCCCAAGAGACCCAGTACTTC.

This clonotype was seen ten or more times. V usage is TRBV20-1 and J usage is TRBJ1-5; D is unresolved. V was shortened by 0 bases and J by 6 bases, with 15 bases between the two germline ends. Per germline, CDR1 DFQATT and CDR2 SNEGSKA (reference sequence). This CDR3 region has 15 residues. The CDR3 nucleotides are TGCAGTGCTAGAGATCTTAGGAGGGAGGGTCAGCCCCAGCATTTT. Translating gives CSARDLRREGQPQHF.

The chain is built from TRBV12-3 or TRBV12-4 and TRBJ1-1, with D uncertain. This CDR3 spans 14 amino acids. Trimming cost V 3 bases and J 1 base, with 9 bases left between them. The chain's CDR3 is CASSFKGENTEAFF. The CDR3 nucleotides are TGTGCCAGCAGTTTTAAGGGTGAGAACACTGAAGCTTTCTTT.